This passage covers 21 T cell receptor beta chains from one sample sequenced in a study of control samples from healthy donors and cancer patients. TCRdb keeps only in-frame clones here, not all; method: immunoSEQ multiplex PCR. Among about 49,000 clones listed, approximately 86% were seen once. Material for sequencing was PBMCs. These receptors were obtained from a woman aged 45 to 65 with lung cancer.

V gene TRBV7-9 combines with J gene TRBJ2-7; TRBD1 matches 8 bases. Germline V gene sequence: CDR1 SEHNR, CDR2 FQNEAQ (reference sequence). J gave up 2 bases and V 1 base, and 13 bases lay outside the gene matches. The CDR3 consists of 18 residues. CDR3 nucleotide sequence: TGTGCCAGCAGCTTAGAAGCGAAGTGGACAGGGCCTCCCTACGAGCAGTACTTC. This translates into CASSLEAKWTGPPYEQYF.

V gene TRBV15 combines with J gene TRBJ1-3; TRBD1 matches at 8 bases. Germline V CDR1 and CDR2: LNHNV, YYDKDF (reference sequence). The CDR3 is 16 residues long. The V segment lost 6 bases and the J segment 7 bases; nucleotides outside the gene matches: 14. The CDR3 reads CATSVRDRGISNTIYF. CDR3 bases: TGTGCCACCAGTGTCCGCGACAGGGGCATTTCCAACACCATATATTTT.

The chain joins TRBV4-2 to TRBJ1-2; unclear D gene. Trimming took off 1 base at V and 3 bases at J, with 9 bases between the two ends. CDR3 length: 14 amino acids. Germline CDR1 and CDR2: LGHNA and YNFKEQ. CDR3 protein: CASSQVRTDYGYTF. DNA of the CDR3: TGTGCCAGCAGCCAAGTAAGGACGGACTATGGCTACACCTTC.

The chain recombines TRBV5-5 with TRBJ1-1, with 9 bases matching TRBD1. Germline V lookup: CDR1 SGHKS, CDR2 YYEKEE (reference sequence). The V gene end was trimmed by 0 bases and the J gene end by 2 bases; junction bases not matched to a gene: 11. CDR3 size: 18 residues. The CDR3 loop reads CASSLGVVGTGTNTEAFF. CDR3 DNA sequence: TGTGCCAGCAGCTTGGGTGTCGTGGGGACAGGGACCAACACTGAAGCTTTCTTT.

This clone qualifies as medium-sized (0.01 to 0.1%). This chain uses TRBV6-6 with TRBJ2-7; 7 bases agree with TRBD1. The CDR3 contains 14 residues. Germline assignment: CDR1 MNHNY and CDR2 SVGAGI (reference sequence). J lost 3 bases, V lost 5 bases, and 7 bases had no gene match. The CDR3 DNA reads as TGTGCCAGCAGTCTAGAGACAGGGAACTACGAGCAGTACTTC. Translated, it gives CASSLETGNYEQYF.

This chain connects TRBV10-3 to TRBJ1-2; 8 positions match TRBD1. CDR3 size: 13 residues. Per the germline V gene, CDR1 is ENHRY and CDR2 is SYGVKD. V was pared by 7 bases and J by 6 bases, with 7 bases of the junction left unmatched. CDR3 in amino acids: CAINVAGGNGYTF. As DNA, the CDR3 is TGTGCCATCAACGTGGCAGGGGGCAATGGCTACACCTTC.

V gene TRBV5-1 combines with J gene TRBJ1-2; 8 bases agree with TRBD1. The CDR3 is 12 amino acids. The V gene end was trimmed by 4 bases and the J gene end by 8 bases; junction bases not matched to a gene: 4. Germline CDR1 reads SGHRS; CDR2 reads YFSETQ. The CDR3, as DNA: TGCGCCAGCAGCGGGGGACAGGCGGGCTACACCTTC. It translates to CASSGGQAGYTF.

The rearrangement links TRBV3-1 (or the pseudogene TRBV3-2) to TRBJ2-2; maybe TRBD1 (5 bases). The CDR3 extends over 13 amino acids. Germline CDR1 reads LGHDT; CDR2 reads YNNKEL (reference sequence). Trimming left V 8 bases short and J 1 base short, with 8 bases between. The CDR3 DNA is TGTGCCAGCGGAGACAGGAACACCGGGGAGCTGTTTTTT. Its translation is CASGDRNTGELFF.

This clone came up once. This chain connects TRBV27 to TRBJ1-2; 10 positions agree with TRBD1. This CDR3 region has 15 residues. Trimming cost V 2 bases and J 1 base; bases outside gene matches: 1. Germline V gives CDR1 MNHEY, CDR2 SMNVEV (reference sequence). The CDR3 sequence: CASSLRTGGNYGYTF. The CDR3 nucleotides are TGTGCCAGCAGTTTAAGGACAGGGGGTAACTATGGCTACACCTTC.

The chain has TRBV28 and TRBJ1-1; no definite D call. V was shortened by 7 bases and J by 1 base, with 19 bases between the two germline ends. This CDR3 contains 16 residues. CDR1 and CDR2 from the germline V gene are MDHEN and SYDVKM. CDR3 bases: TGTGCCAGCATTTTGAGGTTAGAGGCCGAGAACACTGAAGCTTTCTTT. Encoded protein: CASILRLEAENTEAFF.

The chain is built from TRBV6-5 and TRBJ2-7; D possibly corresponds to TRBD2 (5 bases). Germline values: CDR1 MNHEY, CDR2 SVGAGI. V was pared by 6 bases and J by 5 bases, with 17 bases between. The CDR3 contains 14 residues. This chain's CDR3 is CASRPGMSVDEQYF. CDR3 DNA: TGTGCCAGCAGGCCCGGGATGTCTGTCGACGAGCAGTACTTC.

The chain joins TRBV7-2 to TRBJ2-1; a weak D match, TRBD1 (5 bases). The V and J ends lost 0 bases and 4 bases respectively, with 7 bases between them. CDR3 length: 14 amino acids. The V gene's germline CDR1 is SGHTA and CDR2 FQGNSA. CDR3 amino acids: CASSLARQYNEQFF. The CDR3 DNA sequence: TGTGCCAGCAGCTTAGCCAGACAGTACAATGAGCAGTTCTTC.

The chain links TRBV7-8 to TRBJ2-2; D gene ambiguous. The germline V and J ends were trimmed by 5 bases and 5 bases, with 9 bases remaining between them. CDR3 size: 13 residues. CDR1 is SGHVS and CDR2 is FQNEAQ in the germline V gene. The CDR3, as DNA: TGTGCCAGCAGCGAACTAAGTACCGGGGAGCTGTTTTTT. Translated: CASSELSTGELFF.

This clone was counted once. V gene TRBV6-4 combines with J gene TRBJ1-1; TRBD1 might be the D (5 bases). CDR1 MRHNA and CDR2 SNTAGT come from the germline V gene. This CDR3 is built from 15 residues. The V and J ends lost 0 bases and 4 bases respectively, with 12 bases between them. CDR3 in amino acids: CASSDSEGLITEAFF. CDR3 DNA sequence: TGTGCCAGCAGTGACTCGGAGGGGTTGATCACTGAAGCTTTCTTT.

This chain links TRBV5-8 with TRBJ1-5; possible D gene TRBD1, 5 bases. With 0 bases removed from V and 0 bases from J, the gap between germline ends came to 7 bases. CDR1 is SGHTS, CDR2 YDEGEE, per germline. This CDR3 has 15 residues. CDR3 loop: CASSLEGNSNQPQHF. The CDR3 DNA sequence: TGTGCCAGCAGCTTGGAGGGGAATAGCAATCAGCCCCAGCATTTT.

This chain uses TRBV6-5 with TRBJ1-3; D gene uncertain. V lost 5 bases to trimming and J lost 0 bases, with 8 bases between them. The CDR3 covers 14 residues. Germline-derived CDR1 and CDR2 are MNHEY and SVGAGI. DNA of the CDR3: TGTGCCAGCAGTCCTACTTACTCTGGAAACACCATATATTTT. Residues: CASSPTYSGNTIYF.

This clone was seen a single time. This chain connects TRBV9 to TRBJ1-1; TRBD1 agrees at 9 bases. Germline V gene lookup returns CDR1 SGDLS and CDR2 YYNGEE. The CDR3 spans 12 residues. The V segment lost 3 bases and the J segment 8 bases; nucleotides outside the gene matches: 2. The CDR3 nucleotides are TGTGCCAGCAGCGAGGGGACAGGGGAAGCTTTCTTT. Residues: CASSEGTGEAFF.

The V call is TRBV24-1, the J call TRBJ2-5, with 14 bases fitting TRBD2. This CDR3 region has 15 residues. V lost 10 bases and J lost 4; bases outside the gene matches: 7. Germline lookup yields CDR1 KGHDR and CDR2 SFDVKD. The CDR3 DNA reads as TGTGCCACTGGGGACGGGACTAGCGGGGGAGAGACCCAGTACTTC. It encodes CATGDGTSGGETQYF.

The CDR3 sequence: CASSESMGGYNEQFF. For the CDR3, the DNA is TGCGCCAGCAGTGAGTCCATGGGGGGCTACAATGAGCAGTTCTTC. This sequence joins TRBV10-1 and TRBJ2-1; the D gene is possibly TRBD2 (6 bases). Germline V gene sequence: CDR1 WNHNN, CDR2 SYGVQD (reference sequence). The V and J ends lost 0 bases and 3 bases respectively, with 9 bases between them. The CDR3 sequence is 15 residues long.

In its sample, this clone was seen once. The rearrangement uses TRBV28 and TRBJ2-6, with a tentative D call TRBD1 (6 bases). The V gene's germline CDR1 is MDHEN and CDR2 SYDVKM. The CDR3 totals 15 residues. The V gene lost 5 bases and the J gene lost 2 bases, with 10 bases spanning the gap. Written as DNA, the CDR3 is TGTGCCAGCAGTGTCTACAGGGCTGGGGCCAACGTCCTGACTTTC. Its protein is CASSVYRAGANVLTF.

This clone has only a few counts. This chain connects TRBV7-3 to TRBJ1-5; possible D gene TRBD1, 6 bases. Trimming took 4 bases from V and 5 from J, leaving 9 bases between them. This CDR3 contains 13 residues. Germline CDR1 is SGHTA and CDR2 is FQGTGA. The CDR3 reads CASSSGGHQPQHF. CDR3 DNA: TGTGCCAGCAGCTCGGGGGGCCATCAGCCCCAGCATTTT. Looking up the rest from reference TRBV7-3 and TRBJ1-5 gives the full variable domain: GAGVSQTPSNKVTEKGKYVELRCDPISGHTALYWYRQSLGQGPEFLIYFQGTGAADDSGLPNDRFFAVRPEGSVSTLKIQRTERGDSAVYLCASSSGGHQPQHFGDGTRLSIL.